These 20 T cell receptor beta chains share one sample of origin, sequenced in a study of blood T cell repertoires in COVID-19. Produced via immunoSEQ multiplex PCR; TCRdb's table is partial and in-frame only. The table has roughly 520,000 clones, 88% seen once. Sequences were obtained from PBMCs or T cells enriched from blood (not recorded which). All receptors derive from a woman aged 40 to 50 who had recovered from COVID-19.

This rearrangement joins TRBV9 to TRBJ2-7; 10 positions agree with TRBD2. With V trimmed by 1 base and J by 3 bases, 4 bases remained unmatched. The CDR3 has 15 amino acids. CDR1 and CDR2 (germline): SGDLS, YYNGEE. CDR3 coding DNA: TGTGCCAGCAGCGTACTCGCTAGCGGGAGCTACGAGCAGTACTTC. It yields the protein CASSVLASGSYEQYF.

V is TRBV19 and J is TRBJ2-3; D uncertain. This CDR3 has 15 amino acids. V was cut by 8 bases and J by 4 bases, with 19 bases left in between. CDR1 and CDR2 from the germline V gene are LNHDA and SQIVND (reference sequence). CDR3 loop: CASSRRSGSPDTQYF. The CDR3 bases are TGTGCCAGTTCAAGGCGATCAGGCTCCCCAGATACGCAGTATTTT.

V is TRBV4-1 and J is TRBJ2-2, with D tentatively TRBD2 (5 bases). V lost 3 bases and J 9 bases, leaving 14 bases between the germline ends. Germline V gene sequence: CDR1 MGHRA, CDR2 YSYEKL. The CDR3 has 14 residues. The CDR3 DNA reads TGCGCCAGCAGCCATCTAGCCAGAGATAGGGAGCTGTTTTTT. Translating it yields CASSHLARDRELFF.

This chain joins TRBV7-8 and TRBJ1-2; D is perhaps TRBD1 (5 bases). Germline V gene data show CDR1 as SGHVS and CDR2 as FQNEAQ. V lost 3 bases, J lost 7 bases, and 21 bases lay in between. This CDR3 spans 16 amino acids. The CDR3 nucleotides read TGTGCCAGCAGCTTCAGTTTTCGCTCGCAGGGCGGTGGCTACACCTTC. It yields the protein CASSFSFRSQGGGYTF.

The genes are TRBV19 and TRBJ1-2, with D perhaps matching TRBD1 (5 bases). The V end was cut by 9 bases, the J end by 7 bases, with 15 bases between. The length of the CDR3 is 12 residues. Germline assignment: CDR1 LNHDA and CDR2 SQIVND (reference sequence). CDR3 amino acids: CASRRGDAGYTF. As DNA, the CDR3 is TGTGCCAGCCGACGGGGGGATGCTGGCTACACCTTC.

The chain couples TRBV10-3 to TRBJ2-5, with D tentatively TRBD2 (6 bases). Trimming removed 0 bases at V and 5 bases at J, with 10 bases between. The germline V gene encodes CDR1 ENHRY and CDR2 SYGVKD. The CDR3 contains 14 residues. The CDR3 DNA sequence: TGTGCCATCAGTGAGTCGCCTGCGGGGGAGACCCAGTACTTC. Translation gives CAISESPAGETQYF.

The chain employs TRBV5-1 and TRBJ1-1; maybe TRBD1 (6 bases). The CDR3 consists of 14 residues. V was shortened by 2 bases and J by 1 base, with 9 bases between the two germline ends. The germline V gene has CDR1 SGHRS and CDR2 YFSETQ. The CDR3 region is CASSFGQPNTEAFF. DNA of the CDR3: TGCGCCAGCAGCTTCGGACAGCCGAACACTGAAGCTTTCTTT.

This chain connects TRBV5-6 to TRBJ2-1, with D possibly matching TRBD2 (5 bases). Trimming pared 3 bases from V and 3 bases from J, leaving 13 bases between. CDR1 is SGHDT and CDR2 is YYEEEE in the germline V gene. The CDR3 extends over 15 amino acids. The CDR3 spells CASSSQRSYYNEQFF. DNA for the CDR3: TGTGCCAGCAGCTCCCAGCGGTCCTACTACAATGAGCAGTTCTTC.

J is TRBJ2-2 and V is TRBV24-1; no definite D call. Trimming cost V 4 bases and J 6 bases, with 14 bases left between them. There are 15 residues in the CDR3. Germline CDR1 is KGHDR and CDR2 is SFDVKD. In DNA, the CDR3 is TGTGCCACCAGTGACGCGACCCGACTTTCCGGGGAGCTGTTTTTT. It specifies CATSDATRLSGELFF.

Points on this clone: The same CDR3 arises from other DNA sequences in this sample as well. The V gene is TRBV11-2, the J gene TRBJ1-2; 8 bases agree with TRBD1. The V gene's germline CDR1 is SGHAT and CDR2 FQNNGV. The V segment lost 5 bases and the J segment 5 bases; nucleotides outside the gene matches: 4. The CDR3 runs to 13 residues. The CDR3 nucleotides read TGTGCCAGCAGCCTGGGACAGGATTATGGCTACACCTTC. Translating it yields CASSLGQDYGYTF.

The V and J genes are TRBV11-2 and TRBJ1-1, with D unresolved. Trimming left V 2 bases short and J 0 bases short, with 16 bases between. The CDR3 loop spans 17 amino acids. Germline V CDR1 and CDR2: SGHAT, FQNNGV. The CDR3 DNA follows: TGTGCCAGCAGCTTAAGGTACAGCCCGACAATGAACACTGAAGCTTTCTTT. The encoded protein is CASSLRYSPTMNTEAFF.

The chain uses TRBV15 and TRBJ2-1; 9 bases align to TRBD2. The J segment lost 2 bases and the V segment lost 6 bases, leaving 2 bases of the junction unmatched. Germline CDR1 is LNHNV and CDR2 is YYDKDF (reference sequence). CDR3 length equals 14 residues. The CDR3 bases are TGTGCCACCAGAGCGGGAGGTACCTACAATGAGCAGTTCTTC. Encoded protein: CATRAGGTYNEQFF.

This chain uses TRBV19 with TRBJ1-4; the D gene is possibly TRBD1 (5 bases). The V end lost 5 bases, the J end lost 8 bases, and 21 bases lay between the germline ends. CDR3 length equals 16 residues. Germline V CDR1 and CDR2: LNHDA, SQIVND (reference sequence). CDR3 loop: CASSPSRREGGEKLFF. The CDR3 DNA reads TGTGCCAGTAGTCCATCTCGCAGGGAAGGAGGGGAAAAACTGTTTTTT.

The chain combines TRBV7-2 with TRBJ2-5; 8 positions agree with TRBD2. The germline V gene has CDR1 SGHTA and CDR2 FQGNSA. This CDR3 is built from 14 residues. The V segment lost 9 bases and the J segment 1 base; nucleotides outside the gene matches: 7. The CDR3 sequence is CASAFSGIQETQYF. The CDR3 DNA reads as TGTGCCAGTGCCTTTAGCGGGATCCAAGAGACCCAGTACTTC.

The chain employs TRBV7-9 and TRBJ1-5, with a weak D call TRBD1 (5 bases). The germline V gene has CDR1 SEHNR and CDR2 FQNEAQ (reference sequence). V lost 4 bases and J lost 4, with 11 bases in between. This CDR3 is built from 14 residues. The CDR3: CASSWGEGNQPQHF. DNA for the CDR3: TGTGCCAGCAGCTGGGGGGAGGGGAATCAGCCCCAGCATTTT.

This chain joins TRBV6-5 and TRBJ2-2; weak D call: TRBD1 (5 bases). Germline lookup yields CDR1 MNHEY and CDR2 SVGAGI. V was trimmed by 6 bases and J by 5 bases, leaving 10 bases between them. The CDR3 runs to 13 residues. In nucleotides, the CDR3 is TGTGCCAGCAGGTCGACAGTAACCGGGGAGCTGTTTTTT. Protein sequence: CASRSTVTGELFF.

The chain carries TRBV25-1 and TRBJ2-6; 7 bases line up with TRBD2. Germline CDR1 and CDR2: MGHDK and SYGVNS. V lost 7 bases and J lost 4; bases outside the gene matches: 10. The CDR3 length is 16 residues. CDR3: CASMRGGNVGANVLTF. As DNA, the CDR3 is TGTGCCAGCATGAGGGGAGGGAACGTCGGGGCCAACGTCCTGACTTTC.

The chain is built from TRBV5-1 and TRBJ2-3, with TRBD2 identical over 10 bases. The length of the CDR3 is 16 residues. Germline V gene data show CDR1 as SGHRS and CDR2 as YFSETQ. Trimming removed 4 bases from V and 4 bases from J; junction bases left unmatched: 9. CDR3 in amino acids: CASSLMGLASADTQYF. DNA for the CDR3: TGCGCCAGCAGCCTTATGGGACTAGCGTCGGCAGATACGCAGTATTTT.

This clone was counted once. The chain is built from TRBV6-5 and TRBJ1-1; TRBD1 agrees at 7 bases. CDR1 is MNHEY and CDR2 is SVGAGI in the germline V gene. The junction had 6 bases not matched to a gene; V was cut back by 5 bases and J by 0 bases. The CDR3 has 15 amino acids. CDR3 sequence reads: CASSHTGAVNTEAFF. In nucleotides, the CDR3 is TGTGCCAGCAGTCACACAGGGGCTGTGAACACTGAAGCTTTCTTT.

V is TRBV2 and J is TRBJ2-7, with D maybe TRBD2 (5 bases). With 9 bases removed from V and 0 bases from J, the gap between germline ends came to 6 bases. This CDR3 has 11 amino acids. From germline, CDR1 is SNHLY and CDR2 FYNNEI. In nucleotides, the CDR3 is TGTGCCAGTGGGAGCTCCTACGAGCAGTACTTC. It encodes CASGSSYEQYF.